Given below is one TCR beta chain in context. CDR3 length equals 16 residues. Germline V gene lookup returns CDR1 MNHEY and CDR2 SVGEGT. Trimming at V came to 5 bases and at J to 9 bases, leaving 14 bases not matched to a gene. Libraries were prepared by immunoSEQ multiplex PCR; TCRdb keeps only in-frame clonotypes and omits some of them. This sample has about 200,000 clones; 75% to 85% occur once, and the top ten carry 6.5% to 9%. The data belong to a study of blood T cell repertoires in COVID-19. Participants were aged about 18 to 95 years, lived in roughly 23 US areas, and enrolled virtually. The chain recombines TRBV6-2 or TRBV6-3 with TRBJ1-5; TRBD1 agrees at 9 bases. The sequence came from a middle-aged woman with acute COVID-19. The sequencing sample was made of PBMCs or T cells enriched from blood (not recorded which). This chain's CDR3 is CASSASPGTGLGPQHF. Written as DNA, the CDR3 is TGTGCCAGCAGTGCAAGTCCCGGGACAGGGCTCGGGCCCCAGCATTTT.